The 25 T cell receptor beta chains presented below share a single source sample, sequenced in a study of monozygotic twins with inflammatory bowel disease. TCRdb reanalyzed the 5' RACE reads and collapses them to one entry per CDR3 protein, without DNA. In all, the sample yields 350,000 to 500,000 distinct CDR3 sequences. The material sequenced was blood. All receptors come from a human donor with ulcerative colitis or Crohn's disease, or a healthy co-twin of an affected twin (not recorded which).

The V call is TRBV6-5, the J call TRBJ2-3; TCRdb gives TRBD2 as the D gene, but with no DNA this cannot be confirmed. Germline V gives CDR1 MNHEY, CDR2 SVGAGI. The CDR3 contains 15 residues. CDR3 sequence: CASSSSGGAGDTQYF.

The chain combines TRBV10-2 with TRBJ2-7. This CDR3 region has 12 residues. Per germline, CDR1 WSHSY and CDR2 SAAADI. The CDR3 is CASSVGSYEQYF.

The chain carries TRBV24-1 and TRBJ2-1; TCRdb reports TRBD1, a call that lacks DNA to check it against. The CDR3 is 16 residues long. Germline V lookup: CDR1 KGHDR, CDR2 SFDVKD. The CDR3 loop reads CATSDLKGALYNEQFF.

The gene calls are TRBV18 and TRBJ2-1. Germline V gives CDR1 KGHSH, CDR2 LQKENI. The CDR3 spans 13 residues. CDR3 protein: CASRQDLYNEQFF.

J is TRBJ1-2 and V is TRBV11-1. The CDR3 sequence is 15 residues long. Germline V CDR1 and CDR2: SGHAT, FQDESV (reference sequence). The CDR3 spells CASSFSARANYGYTF.

The rearrangement joins TRBV5-1 to TRBJ1-3; checking the TCRdb D call of TRBD1 is not possible without DNA. There are 14 residues in the CDR3. The germline V gene has CDR1 SGHRS and CDR2 YFSETQ. CDR3: CARLGVLSGNTIYF.

The chain carries TRBV5-1 and TRBJ2-1; there is no DNA to check the TCRdb D call of TRBD2. The CDR3 is made up of 16 amino acids. The V gene's germline CDR1 is SGHRS and CDR2 YFSETQ. The CDR3 here is CASSRALAGGNNEQFF.

The chain has TRBV12-3 or TRBV12-4 and TRBJ2-5; TCRdb's D call, TRBD2, is unchecked because there is no DNA. The CDR3 has 17 residues. The CDR3 protein is CASSLTPPVRGQETQDF.

The gene calls are TRBV28 and TRBJ2-2; the D call of TRBD2 rests on TCRdb alone, since no DNA is present to check it. CDR1 and CDR2 from the germline V gene are MDHEN and SYDVKM. The length of the CDR3 is 22 residues. The CDR3 is CASSQPGGATLAGVSNTGELFF.

The chain recombines TRBV10-3 with TRBJ2-1; the D call of TRBD1 rests on TCRdb alone, since no DNA is present to check it. Germline V gene sequence: CDR1 ENHRY, CDR2 SYGVKD. The CDR3 has 17 amino acids. CDR3 protein: CAISERSGGGQYNEQFF.

The V gene is TRBV30, the J gene TRBJ1-1; TCRdb picks TRBD1, but there is no DNA to check that call. There are 15 residues in the CDR3. Germline V CDR1 and CDR2: GTSNPN, SVGIG (reference sequence). This chain's CDR3 is CAWKRPDRENTEAFF.

The chain carries TRBV5-1 and TRBJ2-5; TCRdb gives TRBD2 as the D gene, but with no DNA this cannot be confirmed. The CDR3 loop spans 16 amino acids. The germline V gene has CDR1 SGHRS and CDR2 YFSETQ. The chain's CDR3 is CASSLYSSGRQETQYF. The full variable domain, with the rest looked up from reference TRBV5-1 and TRBJ2-5, is KAGVTQTPRYLIKTRGQQVTLSCSPISGHRSVSWYQQTPGQGLQFLFEYFSETQRNKGNFPGRFSGRQFSNSRSEMNVSTLELGDSALYLCASSLYSSGRQETQYFGPGTRLLVL.

This chain links TRBV4-1 with TRBJ2-5; checking the TCRdb D call of TRBD2 is not possible without DNA. Germline V gives CDR1 MGHRA, CDR2 YSYEKL. There are 13 residues in the CDR3. The CDR3 loop is CASSQAGVKTQYF.

The rearrangement uses TRBV7-2 and TRBJ2-2; checking the TCRdb D call of TRBD1 is not possible without DNA. This CDR3 is 16 amino acids long. The germline V gene encodes CDR1 SGHTA and CDR2 FQGNSA. The CDR3: CATPLGTGTNTGELFF.

The J gene is TRBJ2-7, the V gene TRBV6-1; TCRdb designates TRBD1, a call that cannot be tested without DNA. This CDR3 contains 15 residues. Germline CDR1 reads MNHNS; CDR2 reads SASEGT. This CDR3 is CASRWGTETSYEQYF.

The chain combines TRBV7-8 with TRBJ1-4. The CDR3 is 17 amino acids. CDR1 is SGHVS and CDR2 is FQNEAQ in the germline V gene. This chain's CDR3 is CASSLRDSREANEKLFF.

The V gene is TRBV18, the J gene TRBJ2-7; TCRdb lists TRBD1, though no DNA is available to test this call. This CDR3 spans 17 amino acids. Germline-derived CDR1 and CDR2 are KGHSH and LQKENI. CDR3 sequence reads: CASSPPNPQGKTYEQYF.

The CDR3 protein is CASSPNGNEQFF. The chain has TRBV12-3 or TRBV12-4 and TRBJ2-1. The CDR3 is made up of 12 amino acids.

The chain links TRBV29-1 to TRBJ2-7; the D call of TRBD1 rests on TCRdb alone, since no DNA is present to check it. CDR1 and CDR2 (germline): SQVTM, ANQGSEA. There are 14 residues in the CDR3. Here the CDR3 reads CSVEEGTGTYEQYF.

The chain couples TRBV5-6 to TRBJ2-7; TCRdb's D call, TRBD1, is unchecked because there is no DNA. The CDR3 spans 14 residues. The germline V gene encodes CDR1 SGHDT and CDR2 YYEEEE. The CDR3 here is CASTPRDRTGEQYF.

This chain links TRBV25-1 with TRBJ1-2; TCRdb outputs TRBD1, but without DNA this stays unchecked. Germline V gives CDR1 MGHDK, CDR2 SYGVNS. CDR3 length equals 15 residues. CDR3 amino acids: CASSDMGRGNAGYTF.

The rearrangement uses TRBV20-1 and TRBJ2-1; the D call of TRBD2 rests on TCRdb alone, since no DNA is present to check it. This CDR3 is built from 14 residues. Per germline, CDR1 DFQATT and CDR2 SNEGSKA (reference sequence). The CDR3 reads CSARLAGSYNEQFF.

The chain carries TRBV18 and TRBJ1-1. The CDR3 runs to 13 residues. CDR1 is KGHSH and CDR2 is LQKENI in the germline V gene. The CDR3 loop is CASSTGMDTEAFF.

The chain joins TRBV27 to TRBJ1-6; TCRdb's D call, TRBD1, is unchecked because there is no DNA. The CDR3 is 17 residues long. Looked up from germline, CDR1 is MNHEY and CDR2 is SMNVEV (reference sequence). CDR3 loop: CASSFGEGALWGSPLHF.

This CDR3 is CSAGGTGGNQPQHF. The chain has TRBV20-1 and TRBJ1-5; the TRBD1 assignment by TCRdb is unverifiable without DNA. This CDR3 is built from 14 residues. Germline CDR1 and CDR2: DFQATT and SNEGSKA (reference sequence).